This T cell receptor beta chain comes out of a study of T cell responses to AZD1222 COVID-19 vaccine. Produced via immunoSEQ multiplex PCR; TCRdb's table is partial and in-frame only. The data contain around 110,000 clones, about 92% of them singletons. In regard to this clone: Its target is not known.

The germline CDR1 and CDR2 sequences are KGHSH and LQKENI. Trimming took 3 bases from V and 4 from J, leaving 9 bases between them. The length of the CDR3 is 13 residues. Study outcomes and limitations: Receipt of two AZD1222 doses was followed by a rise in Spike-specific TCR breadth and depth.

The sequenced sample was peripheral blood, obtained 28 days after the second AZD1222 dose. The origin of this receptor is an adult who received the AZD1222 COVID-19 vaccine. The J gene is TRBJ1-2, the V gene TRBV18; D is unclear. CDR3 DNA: TGTGCCAGCTCACCGTCCCCGCTCTATGGCTACACCTTC. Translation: CASSPSPLYGYTF.